These T cell receptor beta chains were read from a single sample in a study of identical twins. TCRdb re-derived calls from the 5' RACE reads in MiXCR, one entry per CDR3 protein. The sample lists about 660,000 distinct CDR3 sequences; over 8.5% were seen once. This same sample was also part of a study on yellow fever vaccine responses in identical twins.

The sequencing input was PBMCs. All receptors come from a young woman in good health. Both conserved end residues are part of each CDR3. The D gene is left open where the match is weak. Clone size, where shown, is once, few, many, or a class for clones that have expanded.

abundance	j_gene	v_gene	d_gene	CDR3aa	CDR3nt
.	TRBJ2-7	TRBV15	TRBD1	CATSRGRGPYEQYF	TGTGCCACCAGCAGAGGCAGGGGGCCCTACGAGCAGTACTTC
.	TRBJ2-4	TRBV20-1	TRBD2	CSARDSGGGKNIQYF	TGCAGTGCTAGAGATTCTGGGGGAGGGAAAAACATTCAGTACTTC
.	TRBJ1-5	TRBV12-3/TRBV12-4	.	CASSLARMGQPQHF	TGTGCCAGCAGTTTGGCCAGGATGGGTCAGCCCCAGCATTTT
few	TRBJ2-1	TRBV11-2	TRBD2	CASSPGTSGPINNEQFF	TGTGCCAGCAGCCCCGGGACTAGCGGGCCGATTAACAATGAGCAGTTCTTC
.	TRBJ1-1	TRBV6-2/TRBV6-3	.	CASSLSRGSTEAFF	TGTGCCAGCAGTCTAAGCAGAGGTAGCACTGAAGCTTTCTTT
many	TRBJ1-5	TRBV7-2	.	CASSLATYQPQHF	TGTGCCAGCAGCTTAGCGACCTATCAGCCCCAGCATTTT
few	TRBJ2-3	TRBV11-2	.	CASSLESGGPSRRSTDTQYF	TGTGCCAGCAGCTTAGAATCCGGGGGGCCTTCACGGAGAAGCACAGATACGCAGTATTTT
few	TRBJ2-4	TRBV14	.	CASSPYIQGSKNIQYF	TGTGCCAGCAGCCCTTATATTCAGGGGTCCAAAAACATTCAGTACTTC
.	TRBJ2-1	TRBV5-1	TRBD2	CASSFLLGGGAAGNEQFF	TGCGCCAGCAGCTTTCTTCTCGGCGGGGGGGCGGCTGGTAATGAGCAGTTCTTC
few	TRBJ1-5	TRBV6-2/TRBV6-3	.	CASRRQINQPQHF	TGTGCCAGCAGACGACAGATCAATCAGCCCCAGCATTTT
many	TRBJ2-1	TRBV5-1	TRBD2	CASSLVAGEGHEQFF	TGCGCCAGCAGCTTGGTGGCGGGAGAAGGGCATGAGCAGTTCTTC
few	TRBJ1-5	TRBV28	.	CASRWTAGPQPQHF	TGTGCCAGCAGGTGGACAGCGGGACCCCAGCCCCAGCATTTT
many	TRBJ2-1	TRBV5-1	.	CASSLVWGYNEQFF	TGCGCCAGCAGCTTGGTTTGGGGTTACAATGAGCAGTTCTTC
few	TRBJ2-7	TRBV9	TRBD1	CASSIGQGNEQYF	TGTGCCAGCAGCATAGGACAGGGTAACGAGCAGTACTTC
many	TRBJ2-1	TRBV20-1	.	CSGLAGTHNEQFF	TGCAGTGGTCTGGCGGGAACCCACAATGAGCAGTTCTTC
many	TRBJ1-1	TRBV10-3	.	CAISDGRLTNTEAFF	TGTGCCATCAGTGACGGACGACTGACGAACACTGAAGCTTTCTTT
.	TRBJ2-2	TRBV10-3	.	CAISESGGFGTGELFF	TGTGCCATCAGTGAGTCCGGGGGCTTTGGCACCGGGGAGCTGTTTTTT
.	TRBJ2-1	TRBV10-3	TRBD1	CAIRSGTGPYNEQFF	TGTGCCATCAGGTCCGGGACAGGGCCCTACAATGAGCAGTTCTTC
few	TRBJ2-3	TRBV6-2/TRBV6-3	.	CASSYSTPTDTQYF	TGTGCCAGCAGTTACTCGACGCCGACGGATACGCAGTATTTT
.	TRBJ2-5	TRBV3-1	TRBD2	CASCPAGGPRETQYF	TGTGCCTCCTGCCCAGCGGGGGGGCCTCGAGAGACCCAGTACTTC
many	TRBJ2-1	TRBV19	.	CASKNLGDTPHEQFF	TGTGCCAGCAAAAATCTCGGGGACACCCCCCATGAGCAGTTCTTC
many	TRBJ1-4	TRBV6-5	TRBD1	CASSYSGTDNEKLFF	TGTGCCAGCAGTTACTCTGGGACAGACAATGAAAAACTGTTTTTT
.	TRBJ2-1	TRBV6-2/TRBV6-3	.	CASSLAVSSASFF	TGTGCCAGCAGTCTTGCGGTCTCCTCCGCCTCCTTCTTC
.	TRBJ2-2	TRBV29-1	TRBD2	CSVLGISGRTGELFF	TGCAGCGTCCTTGGAATTAGCGGGAGGACCGGGGAGCTGTTTTTT
.	TRBJ2-7	TRBV6-5	TRBD1	CASSYARTGLAYEQYF	TGTGCCAGCAGTTACGCTCGGACAGGATTAGCCTACGAGCAGTACTTC
many	TRBJ2-5	TRBV5-1	.	CASSLAGGTTTFQTQYF	TGCGCCAGCAGCTTGGCAGGTGGGACGACTACGTTTCAGACCCAGTACTTC
many	TRBJ2-7	TRBV6-5	TRBD1	CASSPTGVEQYF	TGTGCCAGCAGCCCGACAGGGGTCGAGCAGTACTTC
few	TRBJ1-5	TRBV6-2/TRBV6-3	TRBD1	CASSRSDRGTNQPQHF	TGTGCCAGCAGCAGATCCGACAGGGGGACAAATCAGCCCCAGCATTTT
many	TRBJ1-2	TRBV7-9	.	CASSLDSGVGYTF	TGTGCCAGCAGCTTGGACTCCGGGGTCGGCTACACCTTC
.	TRBJ2-2	TRBV18	.	CASSPIADTGELFF	TGTGCCAGCTCACCGATAGCGGACACCGGGGAGCTGTTTTTT
many	TRBJ2-1	TRBV2	.	CASSKDRRSYNEQFF	TGTGCCAGCAGTAAAGACAGGAGATCCTACAATGAGCAGTTCTTC
many	TRBJ2-7	TRBV7-9	TRBD1	CASSLGGTGIYEQYF	TGTGCCAGCAGCTTAGGTGGGACAGGGATCTACGAGCAGTACTTC
.	TRBJ1-5	TRBV4-2	.	CASSQEWRANNQPQHF	TGTGCCAGCAGCCAAGAATGGAGGGCTAACAATCAGCCCCAGCATTTT
.	TRBJ2-7	TRBV7-2	TRBD2	CASSLALLRDYSYEQYF	TGTGCCAGCAGCTTAGCACTACTGCGGGACTACTCCTACGAGCAGTACTTC
.	TRBJ2-4	TRBV7-9	.	CASSRRVEGNIQYF	TGTGCCAGCAGCCGGCGGGTTGAGGGAAACATTCAGTACTTC
.	TRBJ2-7	TRBV12-3/TRBV12-4	.	CASRNGRGEYEQYF	TGTGCCAGCAGAAACGGACGGGGAGAGTACGAGCAGTACTTC
.	TRBJ1-2	TRBV20-1	.	CSARDPGGANYGYTF	TGCAGTGCTAGAGATCCGGGCGGAGCTAACTATGGCTACACCTTC
few	TRBJ2-6	TRBV28	.	CASSFDGFGANVLTF	TGTGCCAGCAGTTTTGACGGGTTTGGGGCCAACGTCCTGACTTTC
.	TRBJ2-2	TRBV4-2	.	CASSRTAGGGLSSGPANTGELFF	TGTGCCAGCAGCCGCACCGCAGGGGGAGGTCTATCTAGCGGACCTGCGAACACCGGGGAGCTGTTTTTT
few	TRBJ2-7	TRBV14	.	CASSQDLPRASDEQYF	TGTGCCAGCAGCCAAGATCTGCCCAGAGCTAGCGACGAGCAGTACTTC
few	TRBJ2-5	TRBV12-3/TRBV12-4	.	CASRYDYSETQYF	TGTGCCAGCAGGTACGACTACTCAGAGACCCAGTACTTC
few	TRBJ2-7	TRBV6-1	TRBD2	CASMVAGVEQYF	TGTGCCAGCATGGTAGCGGGAGTCGAGCAGTACTTC
few	TRBJ2-4	TRBV10-3	TRBD1	CAISEVTGGFSIQYF	TGTGCCATCAGTGAAGTGACAGGGGGGTTTAGCATTCAGTACTTC
few	TRBJ2-2	TRBV6-5	.	CASSYSMGLHSPGELFF	TGTGCCAGCAGTTACTCGATGGGGCTCCACTCTCCCGGGGAGCTGTTTTTT
.	TRBJ1-5	TRBV7-4	.	CASSPLRNHQPQHF	TGTGCCAGCAGCCCCCTCCGTAACCATCAGCCCCAGCATTTT
few	TRBJ1-2	TRBV6-1	.	CASSGLPGIDNYGYTF	TGTGCCAGCAGTGGATTACCGGGAATCGACAACTATGGCTACACCTTC
many	TRBJ2-5	TRBV7-9	.	CASSLTTKRETQYF	TGTGCCAGCAGCTTAACGACCAAAAGAGAGACCCAGTACTTC
few	TRBJ2-3	TRBV20-1	.	CSARDSGSGTQYF	TGCAGTGCTAGAGATTCTGGCTCAGGGACGCAGTATTTT
.	TRBJ2-5	TRBV7-6	.	CASSNGGGVGETQYF	TGTGCCAGCAGCAACGGGGGCGGTGTGGGGGAGACCCAGTACTTC
few	TRBJ2-7	TRBV6-1	.	CASKGLTYEQYF	TGTGCCAGCAAGGGCCTTACCTACGAGCAGTACTTC
few	TRBJ1-4	TRBV21-1	.	CARPRCPSVKNCFF	.
few	TRBJ1-2	TRBV4-3	TRBD1	CASSQDGYRGSDGYTF	TGCGCCAGCAGCCAAGATGGGTACAGGGGGAGCGATGGCTACACCTTC
.	TRBJ1-2	TRBV11-2	.	CASSSTELYYGYTF	TGTGCCAGCAGCTCGACAGAACTGTACTATGGCTACACCTTC